The 23 T cell receptor beta chains listed next were all sequenced from one sample in a study of post-analysis software for immune sequencing data. No antigen is known for these receptors. The study's findings and limits: Elevated frequency relative to controls characterized several TRBV segments in patients, TRBV5-6, TRBV5-1 and TRBV20-1 among them.

The TCR beta cDNA libraries carried unique molecular identifiers. TCRdb analysed the PCR reads with MiXCR anew, one entry per CDR3 protein. In the table there are about 260,000 distinct CDR3 sequences, about 40% of which are singletons. The sequenced sample consisted of blood. These receptors came from a girl between 10 and 17 years old with multiple sclerosis.

This clonotype was counted many times. The V call is TRBV11-2, the J call TRBJ2-5; the D gene is possibly TRBD2 (6 bases). CDR1 is SGHAT, CDR2 FQNNGV, per germline. V lost 1 base and J 4 bases, leaving 10 bases between the germline ends. The CDR3 has 14 amino acids. Written as DNA, the CDR3 is TGTGCCAGCAGCTTAGGGCAGGGAGGAGAGACCCAGTACTTC. Translated, it gives CASSLGQGGETQYF. Variable domain in full (rest from reference TRBV11-2 and TRBJ2-5): EAGVAQSPRYKIIEKRQSVAFWCNPISGHATLYWYQQILGQGPKLLIQFQNNGVVDDSQLPKDRFSAERLKGVDSTLKIQPAKLEDSAVYLCASSLGQGGETQYFGPGTRLLVL.

This clonotype came up many times. The chain is built from TRBV11-2 and TRBJ2-2; unclear D gene. This CDR3 region has 12 residues. Germline V gene data show CDR1 as SGHAT and CDR2 as FQNNGV. V lost 5 bases and J 3 bases, leaving 4 bases between the germline ends. CDR3 coding DNA: TGTGCCAGCAGCCTCCACACCGGGGAGCTGTTTTTT. Translating gives CASSLHTGELFF.

This chain connects TRBV6-5 to TRBJ2-7, with D perhaps TRBD1 or TRBD2 (5 bases each). V lost 6 bases and J 3 bases, leaving 15 bases between the germline ends. Germline assignment: CDR1 MNHEY and CDR2 SVGAGI. The CDR3 sequence is 14 residues long. CDR3 region: CASSPGTAGYEQYF. The CDR3 DNA sequence: TGTGCCAGCAGCCCAGGGACGGCCGGCTACGAGCAGTACTTC.

On this clonotype: A read error may account for a junction end that differs from germline. V usage is TRBV6-1 and J usage is TRBJ2-1, with unresolved D. This CDR3 contains 15 residues. Germline V gene lookup returns CDR1 MNHNS and CDR2 SASEGT. CDR3 DNA: TGTGCCAGCAGCTCTGACGGCGGCTCCTACAATGGGCAGTTCTTC. Translating gives CASSSDGGSYNGQFF.

Of note for this clonotype: A single base separates this from a much larger clone, so it may be a read error. This chain uses TRBV5-1 with TRBJ2-1; 8 bases match TRBD1. CDR1 is SGHRS and CDR2 is YFSETQ in the germline V gene. CDR3 length equals 14 residues. This chain's CDR3 is CAGSFGDRIHGQFF. CDR3 in DNA: TGCGCCGGCAGCTTTGGGGACAGGATTCACGGGCAGTTCTTC.

This clonotype was seen many times. The chain has TRBV27 and TRBJ2-7; 8 bases map to TRBD1. The CDR3 contains 13 residues. Germline V gene sequence: CDR1 MNHEY, CDR2 SMNVEV (reference sequence). V was clipped by 5 bases and J by 6 bases; unmatched bases: 6. The CDR3 reads CASSPRTGSEQYF. The CDR3 DNA reads TGTGCCAGCAGTCCCCGGACAGGGAGCGAGCAGTACTTC.

This clonotype was counted only a few times. J is TRBJ1-1 and V is TRBV7-9; TRBD1 matches at 10 bases. The CDR3 is made up of 17 amino acids. In germline, CDR1 is SEHNR, CDR2 FQNEAQ (reference sequence). J gave up 0 bases and V 4 bases, and 8 bases lay outside the gene matches. Here the CDR3 reads CASSSRLGQGLNTEAFF. DNA for the CDR3: TGTGCCAGCAGCTCGAGATTGGGACAGGGGTTGAACACTGAAGCTTTCTTT. The variable domain in full, completed from reference TRBV7-9 and TRBJ1-1, reads DTGVSQNPRHKITKRGQNVTFRCDPISEHNRLYWYRQTLGQGPEFLTYFQNEAQLEKSRLLSDRFSAERPKGSFSTLEIQRTEQGDSAMYLCASSSRLGQGLNTEAFFGQGTRLTVV.

V usage is TRBV7-9 and J usage is TRBJ2-3; 9 bases align to TRBD2. The CDR3 has 15 residues. The germline CDR1 and CDR2 sequences are SEHNR and FQNEAQ (reference sequence). V trimming: 5 bases; J trimming: 1 base; junction bases outside the gene matches: 4. The chain's CDR3 is CASSLRLAGTDTQYF. For the CDR3, the DNA is TGTGCCAGCAGCCTAAGACTAGCGGGCACAGATACGCAGTATTTT.

V gene TRBV12-3 or TRBV12-4 combines with J gene TRBJ2-5; tentatively, D is TRBD1 (6 bases). V was cut by 6 bases and J by 4 bases, with 15 bases left in between. The CDR3 length is 14 residues. CDR3 DNA sequence: TGTGCCAGCAGGCCCTCAGGGGAAGGAGAGACCCAGTACTTC. This sequence encodes CASRPSGEGETQYF.

There are many counts of this clonotype. The V call is TRBV24-1, the J call TRBJ2-5; 8 bases fit TRBD1. Trimming took 4 bases from V and 1 from J; bases not matched to a gene: 7. This CDR3 is built from 16 residues. Germline CDR1 is KGHDR and CDR2 is SFDVKD. CDR3 coding DNA: TGTGCCACCAGTGACCGGACAGGGCCCCCCCAAGAGACCCAGTACTTC. It is translated as CATSDRTGPPQETQYF.

This clonotype was detected ten times or more. The chain employs TRBV29-1 and TRBJ2-2, with D possibly matching TRBD2 (5 bases). V was shortened by 7 bases and J by 2 bases, with 11 bases between the two germline ends. The CDR3 contains 13 residues. The germline V gene has CDR1 SQVTM and CDR2 ANQGSEA. The DNA for the CDR3 is TGCAGCGCCGGGATCCGTAACACCGGGGAGCTGTTTTTT. Translating it yields CSAGIRNTGELFF.

As regards this clonotype: A single base separates this from a much larger clone, so it may be a read error. This chain joins TRBV6-1 and TRBJ1-5, with D unclear. The germline V gene encodes CDR1 MNHNS and CDR2 SASEGT. The CDR3 totals 13 residues. Trimming took off 11 bases at V and 4 bases at J, with 15 bases between the two ends. CDR3 residues: CASHRSGNQPQHF. In DNA form, the CDR3 reads TGTGCCTCCCACCGGAGCGGTAATCAGCCCCAGCATTTT.

This clonotype was seen repeatedly, ten times or more. This chain uses TRBV5-1 with TRBJ2-6; D may be TRBD1 (5 bases). The CDR3 sequence is 17 residues long. V was pared by 4 bases and J by 6 bases, with 20 bases between. The germline gives CDR1 SGHRS, CDR2 YFSETQ. CDR3 protein: CASSHRQFRIEANVLTF. CDR3 DNA sequence: TGCGCCAGCAGCCACCGACAGTTCCGAATAGAGGCCAACGTCCTGACTTTC.

This clonotype was detected many times. The CDR3 spells CSARSGASYNEQFF. The CDR3 DNA follows: TGCAGTGCTAGAAGCGGGGCCTCCTACAATGAGCAGTTCTTC. The gene calls are TRBV20-1 and TRBJ2-1; 7 bases are shared with TRBD2. This CDR3 spans 14 amino acids. Germline CDR1 DFQATT, CDR2 SNEGSKA (reference sequence). V lost 2 bases to trimming and J lost 0 bases; unmatched junction nucleotides: 1.

This clonotype was detected many times. The V and J genes are TRBV7-9 and TRBJ1-2; no clear D. The CDR3 contains 13 residues. Germline-derived CDR1 and CDR2 are SEHNR and FQNEAQ (reference sequence). Trimming cost V 6 bases and J 8 bases, with 16 bases left between them. CDR3 sequence (DNA): TGTGCCAGCAGTCTTTCGGGCAGTAAAGGCTACACCTTC. Amino acid sequence: CASSLSGSKGYTF.

This clonotype was counted many times. V is TRBV12-3 or TRBV12-4 and J is TRBJ1-2; D uncertain. V was shortened by 4 bases and J by 1 base, with 13 bases between the two germline ends. The CDR3 extends over 15 amino acids. The CDR3 protein is CASSSPSLVNYGYTF. In DNA, the CDR3 is TGTGCCAGCAGTTCCCCCTCCCTTGTTAACTATGGCTACACCTTC.

V is TRBV6-5 and J is TRBJ2-5; no clear D. The V end was cut by 0 bases, the J end by 0 bases, with 5 bases between. Germline V gene data show CDR1 as MNHEY and CDR2 as SVGAGI. CDR3 length equals 14 residues. The chain's CDR3 is CASSYSSNQETQYF. CDR3 DNA: TGTGCCAGCAGTTACTCTTCTAACCAAGAGACCCAGTACTTC.

The chain recombines TRBV6-6 with TRBJ2-5; 7 nucleotides align to TRBD1. Germline V lookup: CDR1 MNHNY, CDR2 SVGAGI (reference sequence). V shed 9 bases, J shed 5 bases, and the junction held 12 bases outside the gene matches. The CDR3 extends over 14 amino acids. CDR3 coding DNA: TGTGCCAGTAGTCCGGGACAGCGGTGGGAGACCCAGTACTTC. Residues: CASSPGQRWETQYF.

This clonotype was observed a handful of times. This rearrangement joins TRBV25-1 to TRBJ1-5; 8 bases match TRBD1. Germline CDR1 and CDR2: MGHDK and SYGVNS. Trimming at V came to 3 bases and at J to 7 bases, leaving 5 bases not matched to a gene. This CDR3 has 14 amino acids. DNA of the CDR3: TGTGCCAGCAGTGATCAGGGGGCTCGGCAGCCCCAGCATTTT. Its translation is CASSDQGARQPQHF.

In this sample, this clonotype turned up many times. The rearrangement links TRBV20-1 to TRBJ1-5; 8 nucleotides align to TRBD1. V lost 2 bases, J lost 5 bases, and 17 bases stayed unmatched. This CDR3 contains 18 residues. Germline V gene sequence: CDR1 DFQATT, CDR2 SNEGSKA (reference sequence). The CDR3 here is CSARSRGLGLLFDQPQHF. The CDR3 bases are TGCAGTGCTAGATCCAGGGGGCTGGGATTACTGTTCGATCAGCCCCAGCATTTT.

This clonotype has only a few counts. This may be a read error: a much more frequent sequence differs by one nucleotide. The chain couples TRBV12-3 or TRBV12-4 to TRBJ2-1; TRBD1 matches 7 bases. The CDR3 is 17 residues long. The DNA for the CDR3 is TGTGCCAGCAGTCGCACCATTGGGGACAGAACTTACAATGAGCGGTTCTTC. Translating gives CASSRTIGDRTYNERFF.

This clonotype appeared a single time. The junction departs from the called germline gene at one end, perhaps through a read error. The chain is built from TRBV13 and TRBJ1-1; 8 bases are a match to TRBD1. CDR1 and CDR2 (germline): PRHDT, FYEKMQ (reference sequence). This CDR3 is 15 amino acids long. The CDR3 region has the DNA TGTGCCAGCAGCTTAGTTTGGGACAGGAACTCTGAAGCTTTCTTT. This codes for CASSLVWDRNSEAFF.

A word on this clonotype: Just one base apart from a much larger clone, this may be a read error. V usage is TRBV12-3 or TRBV12-4 and J usage is TRBJ1-2, with 10 bases that match TRBD1. With 5 bases clipped from V and 6 bases from J, the junction kept 6 bases outside the gene matches. There are 14 residues in the CDR3. The CDR3, as DNA: TGTGCCAGCAGTCGGTCCGGGACAGGGGATGGCTACACCTTC. It is translated as CASSRSGTGDGYTF.